The 8 T cell receptor beta chains below all came from one sample that was sequenced in a study of blood T cells in healthy people across ages. Sample-barcoded 5' priming and a J-beta primer mix drove a second PCR of about 7 to 11 cycles. TCRdb analysed the 5' RACE reads with MiXCR anew, one entry per CDR3 protein. The repertoire includes around 870,000 distinct CDR3 sequences, 29% of them detected once, and roughly 17% sits in the top ten. Sequencing was carried out using blood. These receptors were obtained from a woman over 75 in good health.

Details on this clonotype: This may be a read error: a much more frequent sequence differs by one nucleotide. The chain carries TRBV7-2 and TRBJ2-3, with unresolved D. Germline V gene data show CDR1 as SGHTA and CDR2 as FQGNSA. Trimming pared 1 base from V and 5 bases from J, leaving 7 bases between. The CDR3 covers 13 residues. CDR3 residues: CASSLGALDTQYF. The CDR3 region has the DNA TGTGCCAGCAGCTTAGGAGCCTTAGATACGCAGTATTTT.

This clonotype was seen at least ten times. The V call is TRBV11-3, the J call TRBJ2-1; 8 bases are shared with TRBD1. The CDR3 contains 16 residues. The germline V gene has CDR1 SGHNT and CDR2 YENEEA. V trimming: 4 bases; J trimming: 2 bases; junction bases outside the gene matches: 7. The CDR3 DNA follows: TGTGCCAGCAGCTCCGGACAGGGAAGGCCCTACAATGAGCAGTTCTTC. Amino acids: CASSSGQGRPYNEQFF.

The rearrangement links TRBV20-1 to TRBJ1-1; D not certain. Germline CDR1 reads DFQATT; CDR2 reads SNEGSKA (reference sequence). The CDR3 is 13 amino acids. V lost 0 bases to trimming and J lost 0 bases, with 5 bases between them. The CDR3 DNA sequence: TGCAGTGCTAGAGACAGAATGAACACTGAAGCTTTCTTT. The encoded protein is CSARDRMNTEAFF.

There are many counts of this clonotype. This sequence joins TRBV12-3 or TRBV12-4 and TRBJ1-2; weak D call: TRBD1 (5 bases). This CDR3 has 15 amino acids. V gave up 5 bases and J gave up 0 bases, with 13 bases separating them. CDR3 residues: CASSLRDRPNYGYTF. In DNA, the CDR3 is TGTGCCAGCAGTCTTCGGGACCGACCTAACTATGGCTACACCTTC.

This clonotype was seen a few times. Given a much more abundant clone one base away, this may be a read error. The chain links TRBV20-1 to TRBJ2-7, with D perhaps TRBD2 (8 bases). Germline V gene lookup returns CDR1 DFQATT and CDR2 SNEGSKA (reference sequence). The CDR3 extends over 15 amino acids. Trimming shortened V by 1 base and J by 7 bases, and 20 bases separated the two germline ends. The CDR3 DNA reads as TGCAGTGCTAGAGGCGGGGGGACAGCCACAAAGGAGCAGTACTTC. This translates into CSARGGGTATKEQYF.

This clonotype was detected ten times or more. V gene TRBV16 combines with J gene TRBJ2-4; maybe TRBD1 (6 bases). Looked up from germline, CDR1 is KGHSY and CDR2 is FQNENV. V lost 3 bases and J lost 0, with 12 bases in between. The CDR3 consists of 16 residues. The CDR3 protein is CASSQQGLEAKNIQYF. The CDR3 DNA is TGTGCCAGCAGCCAGCAGGGGTTGGAAGCCAAAAACATTCAGTACTTC.

The chain carries TRBV2 and TRBJ1-3, with 7 bases lining up with TRBD1. V was pared by 6 bases and J by 0 bases, with 5 bases of the junction left unmatched. Germline lookup yields CDR1 SNHLY and CDR2 FYNNEI. This CDR3 region has 15 residues. CDR3 loop: CASSEQGSSGNTIYF. The CDR3 DNA sequence: TGTGCCAGCAGCGAACAGGGGAGCTCTGGAAACACCATATATTTT.

In its sample, this clonotype was seen many times. This chain joins TRBV7-9 and TRBJ2-3; D is unresolved. Per the germline V gene, CDR1 is SEHNR and CDR2 is FQNEAQ (reference sequence). The V end was cut by 1 base, the J end by 4 bases, with 3 bases between. This CDR3 spans 12 amino acids. The CDR3 nucleotides are TGTGCCAGCAGCTTAGACTCAGATACGCAGTATTTT. Protein sequence: CASSLDSDTQYF.